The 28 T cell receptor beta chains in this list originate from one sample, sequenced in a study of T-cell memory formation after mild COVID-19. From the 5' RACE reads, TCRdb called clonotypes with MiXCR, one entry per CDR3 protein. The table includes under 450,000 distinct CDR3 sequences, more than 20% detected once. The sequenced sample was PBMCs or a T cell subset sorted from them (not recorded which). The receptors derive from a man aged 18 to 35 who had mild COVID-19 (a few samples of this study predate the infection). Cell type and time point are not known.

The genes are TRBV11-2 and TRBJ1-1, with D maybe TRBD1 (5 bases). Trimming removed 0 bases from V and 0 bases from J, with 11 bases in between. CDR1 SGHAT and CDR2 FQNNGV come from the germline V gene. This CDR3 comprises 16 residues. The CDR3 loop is CASSLDGGGLNTEAFF. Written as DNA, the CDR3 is TGTGCCAGCAGCTTAGATGGTGGGGGATTGAACACTGAAGCTTTCTTT.

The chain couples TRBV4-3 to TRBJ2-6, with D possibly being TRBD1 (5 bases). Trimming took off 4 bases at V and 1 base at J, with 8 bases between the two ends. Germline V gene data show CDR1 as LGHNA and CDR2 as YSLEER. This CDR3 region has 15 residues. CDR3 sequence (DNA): TGCGCCAGCAGCCGTCAGGGTTCTGGGGCCAACGTCCTGACTTTC. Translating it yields CASSRQGSGANVLTF.

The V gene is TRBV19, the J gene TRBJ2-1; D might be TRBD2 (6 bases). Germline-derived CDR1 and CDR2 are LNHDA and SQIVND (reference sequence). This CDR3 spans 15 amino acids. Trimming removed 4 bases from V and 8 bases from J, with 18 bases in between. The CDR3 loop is CASSTPHGGRDEQFF. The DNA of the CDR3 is TGTGCCAGTAGTACCCCGCACGGGGGTAGGGATGAGCAGTTCTTC. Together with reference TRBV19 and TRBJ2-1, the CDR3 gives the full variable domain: DGGITQSPKYLFRKEGQNVTLSCEQNLNHDAMYWYRQDPGQGLRLIYYSQIVNDFQKGDIAEGYSVSREKKESFPLTVTSAQKNPTAFYLCASSTPHGGRDEQFFGPGTRLTVL.

The CDR3 DNA reads as TGTGCCAGCAGCATATCCACGGGGAACACTGAAGCTTTCTTT. This encodes CASSISTGNTEAFF. The V call is TRBV7-9, the J call TRBJ1-1; D is uncertain. Germline lookup yields CDR1 SEHNR and CDR2 FQNEAQ (reference sequence). CDR3 length equals 14 residues. The ends were cut back, 5 bases at V and 1 base at J, with 11 bases in the middle.

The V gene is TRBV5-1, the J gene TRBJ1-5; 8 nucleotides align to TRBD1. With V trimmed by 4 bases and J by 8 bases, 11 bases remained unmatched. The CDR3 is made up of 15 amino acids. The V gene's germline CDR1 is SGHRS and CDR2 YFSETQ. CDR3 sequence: CASSPGQGASEPQHF. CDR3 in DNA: TGCGCCAGCAGCCCCGGACAGGGAGCCTCCGAGCCCCAGCATTTT.

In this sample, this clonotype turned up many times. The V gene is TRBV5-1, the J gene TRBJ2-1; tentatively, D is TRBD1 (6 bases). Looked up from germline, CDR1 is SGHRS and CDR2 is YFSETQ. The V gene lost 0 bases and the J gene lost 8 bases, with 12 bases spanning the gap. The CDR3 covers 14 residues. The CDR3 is CASSLAQGFDEQFF. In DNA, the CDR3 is TGCGCCAGCAGCTTGGCCCAGGGGTTCGATGAGCAGTTCTTC.

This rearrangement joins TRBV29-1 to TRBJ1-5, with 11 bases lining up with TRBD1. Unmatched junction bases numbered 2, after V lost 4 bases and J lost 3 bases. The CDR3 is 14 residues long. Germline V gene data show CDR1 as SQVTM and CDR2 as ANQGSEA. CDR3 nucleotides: TGCAGCGTTGGGACAGGGGGCATCAATCAGCCCCAGCATTTT. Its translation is CSVGTGGINQPQHF. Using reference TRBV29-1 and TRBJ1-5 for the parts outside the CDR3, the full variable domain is SAVISQKPSRDICQRGTSLTIQCQVDSQVTMMFWYRQQPGQSLTLIATANQGSEATYESGFVIDKFPISRPNLTFSTLTVSNMSPEDSSIYLCSVGTGGINQPQHFGDGTRLSIL.

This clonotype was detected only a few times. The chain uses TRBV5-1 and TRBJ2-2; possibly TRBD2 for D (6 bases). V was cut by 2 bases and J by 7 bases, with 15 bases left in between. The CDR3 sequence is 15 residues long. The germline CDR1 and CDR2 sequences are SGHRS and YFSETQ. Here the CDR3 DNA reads TGCGCCAGCAGCTTCCGGAGGGGCATAGACGGGGAGCTGTTTTTT. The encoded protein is CASSFRRGIDGELFF.

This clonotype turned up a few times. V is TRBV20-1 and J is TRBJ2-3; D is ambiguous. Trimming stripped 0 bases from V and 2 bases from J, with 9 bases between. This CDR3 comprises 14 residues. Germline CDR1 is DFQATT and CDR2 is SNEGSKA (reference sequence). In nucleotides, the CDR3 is TGCAGTGCTAGAGAGGCTCGATACACAGATACGCAGTATTTT. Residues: CSAREARYTDTQYF.

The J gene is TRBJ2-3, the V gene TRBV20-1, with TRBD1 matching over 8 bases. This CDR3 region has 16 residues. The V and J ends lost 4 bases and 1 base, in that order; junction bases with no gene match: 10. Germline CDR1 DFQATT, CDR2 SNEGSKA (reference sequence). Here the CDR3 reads CSATQGASRRTDTQYF. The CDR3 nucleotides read TGCAGTGCTACCCAGGGGGCGAGCCGTCGCACAGATACGCAGTATTTT.

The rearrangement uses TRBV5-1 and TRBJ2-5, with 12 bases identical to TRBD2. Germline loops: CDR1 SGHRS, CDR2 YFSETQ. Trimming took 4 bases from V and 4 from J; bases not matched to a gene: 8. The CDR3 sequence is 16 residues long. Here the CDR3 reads CASSQRTSGAGETQYF. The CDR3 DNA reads TGCGCCAGCAGCCAAAGGACTAGCGGGGCGGGAGAGACCCAGTACTTC.

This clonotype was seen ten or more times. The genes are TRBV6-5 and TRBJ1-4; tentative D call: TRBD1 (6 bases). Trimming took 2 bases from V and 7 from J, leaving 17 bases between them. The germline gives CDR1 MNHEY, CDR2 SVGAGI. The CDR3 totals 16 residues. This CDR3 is CASSYQVRTDPEKLFF. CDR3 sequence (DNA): TGTGCCAGCAGTTACCAGGTCAGGACAGATCCTGAAAAACTGTTTTTT.

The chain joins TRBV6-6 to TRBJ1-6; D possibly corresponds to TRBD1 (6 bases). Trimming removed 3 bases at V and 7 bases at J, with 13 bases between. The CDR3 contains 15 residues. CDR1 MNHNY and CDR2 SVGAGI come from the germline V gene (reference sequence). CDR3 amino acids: CASSYKTGSNSPLHF. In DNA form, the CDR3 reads TGTGCCAGCAGTTATAAAACAGGGTCAAATTCACCCCTCCACTTT.

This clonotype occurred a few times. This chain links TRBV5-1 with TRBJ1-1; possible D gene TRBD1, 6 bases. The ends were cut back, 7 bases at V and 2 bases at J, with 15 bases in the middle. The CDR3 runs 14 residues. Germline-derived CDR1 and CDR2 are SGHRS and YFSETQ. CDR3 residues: CASGDLTGNTEAFF. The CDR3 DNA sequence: TGCGCCAGCGGGGACCTGACAGGAAACACTGAAGCTTTCTTT.

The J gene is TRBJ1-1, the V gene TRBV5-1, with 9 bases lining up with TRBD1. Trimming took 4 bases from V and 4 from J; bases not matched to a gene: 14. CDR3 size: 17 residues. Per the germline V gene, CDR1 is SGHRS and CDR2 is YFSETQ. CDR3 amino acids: CASSLTRDRAWGTEAFF. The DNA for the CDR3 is TGCGCCAGCAGCCTAACCCGGGACAGGGCTTGGGGCACTGAAGCTTTCTTT.

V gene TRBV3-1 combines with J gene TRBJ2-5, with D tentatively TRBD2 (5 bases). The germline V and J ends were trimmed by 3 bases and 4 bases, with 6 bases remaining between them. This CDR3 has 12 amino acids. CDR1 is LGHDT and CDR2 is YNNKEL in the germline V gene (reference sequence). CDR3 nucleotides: TGTGCCAGCAGCCACGAGGGAGAGACCCAGTACTTC. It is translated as CASSHEGETQYF.

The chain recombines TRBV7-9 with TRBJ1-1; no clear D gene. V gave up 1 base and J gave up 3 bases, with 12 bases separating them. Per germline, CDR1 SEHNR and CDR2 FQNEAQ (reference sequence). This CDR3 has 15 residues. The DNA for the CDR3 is TGTGCCAGCAGCTTAGGCGGTAGAGTGGACACTGAAGCTTTCTTT. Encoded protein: CASSLGGRVDTEAFF.

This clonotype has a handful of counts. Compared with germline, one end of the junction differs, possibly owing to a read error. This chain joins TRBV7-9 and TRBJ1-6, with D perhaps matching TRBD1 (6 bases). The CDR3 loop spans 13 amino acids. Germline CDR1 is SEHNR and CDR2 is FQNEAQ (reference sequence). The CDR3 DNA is TGTGCCACAGGGGACCTCTATAATTCACCCTTCCACTTT. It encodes CATGDLYNSPFHF.

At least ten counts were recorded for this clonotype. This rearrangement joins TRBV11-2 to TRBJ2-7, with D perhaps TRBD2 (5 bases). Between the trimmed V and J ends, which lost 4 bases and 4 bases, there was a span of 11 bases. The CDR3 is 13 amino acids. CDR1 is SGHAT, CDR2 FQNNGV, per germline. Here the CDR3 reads CASSSQRGYEQYF. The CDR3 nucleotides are TGTGCCAGCAGCTCCCAGAGAGGGTACGAGCAGTACTTC.

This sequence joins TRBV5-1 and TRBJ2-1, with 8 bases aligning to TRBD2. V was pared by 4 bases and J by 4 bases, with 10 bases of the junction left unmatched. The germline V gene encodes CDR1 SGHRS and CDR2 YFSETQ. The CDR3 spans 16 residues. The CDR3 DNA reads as TGCGCCAGCAGCGGGGTACCGGGACTAGAGTACAATGAGCAGTTCTTC. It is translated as CASSGVPGLEYNEQFF.

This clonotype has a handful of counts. CDR3 DNA: TGTGCCAGCAGTCGACAGGGAACGGGCTACACCTTC. Its translation is CASSRQGTGYTF. The chain uses TRBV12-3 or TRBV12-4 and TRBJ1-2, with TRBD1 matching 7 bases. V was pared by 5 bases and J by 8 bases, with 5 bases of the junction left unmatched. The CDR3 extends over 12 amino acids.

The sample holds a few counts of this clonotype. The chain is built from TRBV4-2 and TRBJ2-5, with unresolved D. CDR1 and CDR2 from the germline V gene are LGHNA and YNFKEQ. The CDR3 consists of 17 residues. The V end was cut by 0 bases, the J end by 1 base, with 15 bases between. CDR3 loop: CASSQDPASPSQETQYF. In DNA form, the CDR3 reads TGTGCCAGCAGCCAAGACCCGGCCAGCCCGTCCCAAGAGACCCAGTACTTC.

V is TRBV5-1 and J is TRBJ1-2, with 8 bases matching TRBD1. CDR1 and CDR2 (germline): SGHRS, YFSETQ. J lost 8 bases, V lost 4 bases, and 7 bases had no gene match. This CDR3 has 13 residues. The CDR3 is CASSVWTGFGYTF. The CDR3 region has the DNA TGCGCCAGCAGCGTATGGACAGGGTTCGGCTACACCTTC.

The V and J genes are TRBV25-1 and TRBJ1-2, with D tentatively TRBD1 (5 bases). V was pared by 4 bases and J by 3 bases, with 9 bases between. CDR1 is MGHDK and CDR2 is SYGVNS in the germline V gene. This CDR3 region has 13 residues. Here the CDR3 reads CASSAAGHYGYTF. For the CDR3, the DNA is TGTGCCAGCAGTGCGGCAGGGCACTATGGCTACACCTTC.

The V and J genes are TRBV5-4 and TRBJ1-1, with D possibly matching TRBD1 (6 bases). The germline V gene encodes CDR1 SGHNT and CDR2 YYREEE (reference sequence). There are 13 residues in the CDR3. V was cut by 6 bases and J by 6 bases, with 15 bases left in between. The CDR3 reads CASTYGGAAEAFF. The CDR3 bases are TGTGCCAGCACCTACGGGGGGGCCGCTGAAGCTTTCTTT.

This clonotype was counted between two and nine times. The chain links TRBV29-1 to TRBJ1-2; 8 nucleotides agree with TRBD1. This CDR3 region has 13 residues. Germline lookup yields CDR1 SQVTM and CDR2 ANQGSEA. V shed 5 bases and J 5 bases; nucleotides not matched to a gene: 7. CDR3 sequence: CSVRWTGLYGYTF. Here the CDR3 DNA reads TGCAGCGTTCGTTGGACAGGGCTGTATGGCTACACCTTC. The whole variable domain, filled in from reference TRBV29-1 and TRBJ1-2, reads SAVISQKPSRDICQRGTSLTIQCQVDSQVTMMFWYRQQPGQSLTLIATANQGSEATYESGFVIDKFPISRPNLTFSTLTVSNMSPEDSSIYLCSVRWTGLYGYTFGSGTRLTVV.

In DNA, the CDR3 is TGTGCCAGCAGCCGCGGGGGGACAGGGACCTACGAGCAGTACTTC. This sequence encodes CASSRGGTGTYEQYF. The chain has TRBV9 and TRBJ2-7; maybe TRBD1 (9 bases). CDR3 length: 15 residues. The germline V gene encodes CDR1 SGDLS and CDR2 YYNGEE. V was cut by 4 bases and J by 2 bases, with 16 bases left in between.

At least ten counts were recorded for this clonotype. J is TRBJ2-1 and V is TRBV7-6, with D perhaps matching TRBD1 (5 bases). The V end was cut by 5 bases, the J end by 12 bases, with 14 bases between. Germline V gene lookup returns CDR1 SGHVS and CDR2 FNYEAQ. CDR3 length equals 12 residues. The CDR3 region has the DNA TGTGCCAGCAGCAAGACAGATTTCGGGCAGTTCTTC. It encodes CASSKTDFGQFF.